This TCR beta chain appears in the sequencing data of a study of Ad26.COV2.S vaccination and SARS-CoV-2 variants (dated by TCRdb to the early 2020s). Concerning the study at large: Vaccine-arm donors were drawn from COV1001, a multicentre, randomized, double-blind, placebo-controlled phase I-IIa trial of Ad26.COV2.S in healthy adults. Ad26.COV2.S was administered intramuscularly at 5 x 10^10 or 1 x 10^11 viral particles, either as a single shot or as two shots given 56 days apart. TCRbeta repertoire sequencing served as the tool for gauging how specific and how broad the SARS-CoV-2-reactive T cell receptors were following Ad26.COV2.S vaccination. The TCR-sequenced set comprised about 32 samples: around 20 Ad26.COV2.S vaccine recipients, 5 placebo recipients and 8 SARS-CoV-2 convalescent individuals. Trial participants were randomized into five groups of five, in which low-dose or high-dose Ad26.COV2.S was given once or twice, or placebo was given on both occasions. Investigators did not know the trial group allocation while performing experiments and assessing outcomes. The study at large found these results: The study lacked the statistical power to compare responses across vaccine doses or regimens. It was noted by the authors that total T cell responses may have been underestimated by the TCR breadth and depth analyses. After vaccination, spike-specific CD8+ and CD4+ T cell responses were reported to show substantial breadth. Vaccine and placebo recipients had similar non-spike TCR breadth, a finding consistent with the vaccine containing only spike. Higher spike-specific TCR breadth was observed in Ad26.COV2.S recipients than in placebo recipients (P = 0.0014).

V and J are truncated by 6 bases and 2 bases respectively, leaving an intervening sequence of 8 bases. There are 13 amino acids in the CDR3, from cysteine to phenylalanine inclusive. CDR3 DNA is the only sequence kept; it has 39 bases, read in frame from the first base. A remark on this clone: What antigen it recognizes has not been identified. Per-base qualities were not stored, and no clone one base away is much larger.

The treatment or condition label, as the study defines it: roughly 18 received Ad26.COV2.S at low or high dose, single or two shots; 5 received placebo; per-sample allocation not given. Repertoires of vaccine and placebo recipients were sequenced from samples collected on day 63 after the first injection. In Cohort 1b, around 23 adults aged 18-55 years were enrolled at a single site in Boston, USA, between 29 July and 7 August 2020. As a vaccine, Ad26.COV2.S was a replication-incompetent adenovirus type 26 vector that expressed a prefusion-stabilized SARS-CoV-2 spike protein derived from the original Wuhan strain. TCRbeta CDR3 regions were sequenced with the immunoSEQ Assay. After extraction, genomic DNA underwent amplification by bias-controlled multiplex PCR, followed by high-throughput sequencing. The study's processing was this. Collapsing and filtering of sequences were performed to quantify the absolute abundance of each unique TCRbeta CDR3 region. T cell fraction was estimated by normalization of TCRbeta template counts to usable DNA, with usable DNA being measured through amplification of reference genes present in all nucleated cells. Repertoire TCRs were annotated as SARS-CoV-2-specific by exact matching of V gene, CDR3 amino acid sequence and J gene to a known reactive TCR set. The reference SARS-CoV-2 TCR set was obtained from MIRA and was filtered for enrichment in COVID-19-positive ImmuneCODE repertoires, whereby public or cross-reactive TCRs were removed. Using the MIRA antigens, annotated TCRs were further analysed by specific ORF or by position within an ORF. Breadth was defined as the number of annotated unique rearrangements divided by the total number of unique productive rearrangements, and depth was defined as the summed frequency of the annotated unique rearrangements. Two-sided Wilcoxon rank-sum tests were applied when comparing TCR breadth between groups. The table comes from immuneACCESS by way of TCRdb, which keeps in-frame sequences with V and J called. Part of the clones is missing from these tables; in studies checked, under half for an unresolved V gene and the rest for unknown reasons. V and J calls and clone size are given by that table; D and trimming were obtained from the DNA. The sample data list roughly 350,000 clones, and around 88% of these were observed just once. The ten largest make up around 5% of the sample.

This clonotype originated in a person between 18 and 65 years old who received the Ad26.COV2.S COVID-19 vaccine or a placebo. The sample here was peripheral blood, taken in a trial of Ad26.COV2.S vaccine versus placebo. The chain is encoded by TRBV12-3 or TRBV12-4 joined to TRBJ1-3, with the D gene uncertain. The DNA sequence is given as TGTGCCAGCAGAGACGGGGCTGGAAACACCATATATTTT. Its protein reads: CASRDGAGNTIYF.